This T cell receptor (beta chain) was captured by sequencing in a study of radiation and T cells in renal cell carcinoma. A few counts support this clone. The identical CDR3 is also encoded by other nucleotide sequences in the sample. This CDR3 region has 14 residues. Trimming cost V 4 bases and J 3 bases; bases outside gene matches: 4. Germline V gene data show CDR1 as SGDLS and CDR2 as YYNGEE. This sample's treatment: treatment-naive control, cytoreductive nephrectomy. Sequencing was performed with immunoSEQ multiplex PCR; in TCRdb, only in-frame clones are kept and a portion is missing. The data hold fewer than 20,000 clones, with approximately 62% observed a single time.

This TCR was recovered from a middle-aged man with renal cell carcinoma. The sample was tumor tissue, taken from a patient whose treatment was nephrectomy without radiotherapy. This chain joins TRBV9 and TRBJ1-5; 7 bases fit TRBD1. DNA of the CDR3: TGTGCCAGCAGCCCGGGGACAGACAATCAGCCCCAGCATTTT. Protein: CASSPGTDNQPQHF.